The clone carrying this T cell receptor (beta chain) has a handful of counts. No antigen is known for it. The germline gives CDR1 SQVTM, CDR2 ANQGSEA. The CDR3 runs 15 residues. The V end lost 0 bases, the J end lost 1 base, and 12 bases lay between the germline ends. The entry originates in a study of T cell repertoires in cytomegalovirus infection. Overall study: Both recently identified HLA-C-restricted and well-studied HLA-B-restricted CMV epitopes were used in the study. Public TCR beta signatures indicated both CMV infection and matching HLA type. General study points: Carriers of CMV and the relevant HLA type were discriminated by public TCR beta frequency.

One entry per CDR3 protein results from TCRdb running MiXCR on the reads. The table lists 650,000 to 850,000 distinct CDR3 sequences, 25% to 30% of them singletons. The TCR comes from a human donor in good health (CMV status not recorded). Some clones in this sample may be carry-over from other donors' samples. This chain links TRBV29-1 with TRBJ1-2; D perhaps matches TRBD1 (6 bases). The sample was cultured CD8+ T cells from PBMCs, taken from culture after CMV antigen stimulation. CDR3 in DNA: TGCAGCGTTGAAGATCTGGCAGGGGTTAACTATGGCTACACCTTC. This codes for CSVEDLAGVNYGYTF.